Listed here are 32 T cell receptor beta chains from one sample, sequenced in a study of blood T cell repertoires in COVID-19. Sequencing used immunoSEQ multiplex PCR; TCRdb keeps in-frame clones, though not all of them. The sample has over 90,000 clones; roughly 79% are singletons. The source material was peripheral blood. All receptors derive from an elderly man with COVID-19, enrolled during active disease.

The table lists this clone with a count of one. J is TRBJ2-1 and V is TRBV5-1, with TRBD2 matching 7 bases. The CDR3 runs to 14 residues. After removal of 1 base from V and 6 bases from J, the junction contained 4 bases not matched to a gene. Germline V gene sequence: CDR1 SGHRS, CDR2 YFSETQ. This CDR3 reads CASSLRDYLNEQFF. The CDR3 DNA reads TGCGCCAGCAGCTTGCGGGACTACCTCAATGAGCAGTTCTTC.

The CDR3 sequence: CASSRSLGQGVHEQYF. The CDR3 DNA follows: TGTGCCAGCAGCCGATCTCTGGGACAGGGGGTCCACGAGCAGTACTTC. This chain links TRBV6-6 with TRBJ2-7, with 11 positions matching TRBD1. This CDR3 is 16 amino acids long. Germline V CDR1 and CDR2: MNHNY, SVGAGI (reference sequence). Trimming took 6 bases from V and 5 from J; bases not matched to a gene: 12.

This clone appeared once. The V gene is TRBV3-1 (or the pseudogene TRBV3-2), the J gene TRBJ2-1; 8 bases match TRBD1. There are 16 residues in the CDR3. Germline V gives CDR1 LGHDT, CDR2 YNNKEL (reference sequence). Losses at the gene ends were 4 bases for V and 1 base for J; bases not matched to a gene: 6. The CDR3 coding sequence is TGTGCCAGCAGCCCCGACAGGGGAGAATCCTACAATGAGCAGTTCTTC. It encodes CASSPDRGESYNEQFF.

Within the sample, this clone is medium-sized. The V and J genes are TRBV12-5 and TRBJ1-5, with 12 bases aligning to TRBD1. In germline, CDR1 is LGHNT, CDR2 FRNRAP. V lost 4 bases to trimming and J lost 6 bases; unmatched junction nucleotides: 1. The CDR3 consists of 14 residues. CDR3 nucleotides: TGTGCTAGTGGTTGGGACAGGGGGCTTCAGCCCCAGCATTTT. Translated, it gives CASGWDRGLQPQHF. Variable domain in full (rest from reference TRBV12-5 and TRBJ1-5): DARVTQTPRHKVTEMGQEVTMRCQPILGHNTVFWYRQTMMQGLELLAYFRNRAPLDDSGMPKDRFSAEMPDATLATLKIQPSEPRDSAVYFCASGWDRGLQPQHFGDGTRLSIL.

J is TRBJ2-4 and V is TRBV19; 10 nucleotides align to TRBD1. V lost 3 bases, J lost 5 bases, and 7 bases stayed unmatched. CDR1 LNHDA and CDR2 SQIVND come from the germline V gene (reference sequence). This CDR3 has 16 amino acids. This CDR3 is CASSMALGTGENIQYF. In nucleotides, the CDR3 is TGTGCCAGTAGTATGGCGCTGGGGACAGGGGAAAACATTCAGTACTTC.

This chain's CDR3 is CASSTDTLSNQPQHF. The CDR3 nucleotides read TGTGCCAGCAGTACGGACACCCTTAGCAATCAGCCCCAGCATTTT. The chain joins TRBV2 to TRBJ1-5; tentatively, D is TRBD1 (5 bases). This CDR3 has 15 amino acids. CDR1 SNHLY and CDR2 FYNNEI come from the germline V gene. The V gene lost 5 bases and the J gene lost 0 bases, with 11 bases spanning the gap.

The rearrangement joins TRBV18 to TRBJ2-7; the D is unclear. V lost 0 bases to trimming and J lost 3 bases, with 9 bases between them. The CDR3 has 14 amino acids. Germline-derived CDR1 and CDR2 are KGHSH and LQKENI. CDR3: CASSPPVPGYEQYF. The CDR3 DNA reads as TGTGCCAGCTCACCACCGGTACCAGGCTACGAGCAGTACTTC.

The chain joins TRBV6-5 to TRBJ1-1, with TRBD1 matching 9 bases. This CDR3 has 15 amino acids. V dropped 6 bases and J dropped 0; count of bases not matched to a gene: 5. Germline values: CDR1 MNHEY, CDR2 SVGAGI. In DNA, the CDR3 is TGTGCCAGCAGAAAACAGGGGGCCGTGAACACTGAAGCTTTCTTT. It yields the protein CASRKQGAVNTEAFF.

A note on this clone: The same CDR3 also results from other DNA sequences found in this sample. Written as DNA, the CDR3 is TGTGCCAGCAGTTGGGCAGGGGGTTCTGAAGCTTTCTTT. Translating gives CASSWAGGSEAFF. The chain combines TRBV12-3 or TRBV12-4 with TRBJ1-1; 7 positions agree with TRBD1. After removal of 4 bases from V and 6 bases from J, the junction contained 5 bases not matched to a gene. The CDR3 consists of 13 residues.

The chain recombines TRBV5-4 with TRBJ2-7; D is possibly TRBD2 (5 bases). The V and J ends lost 4 bases and 0 bases respectively, with 11 bases between them. Looked up from germline, CDR1 is SGHNT and CDR2 is YYREEE (reference sequence). The CDR3 is 14 amino acids. This CDR3 is CASSQDGSSYEQYF. The CDR3 bases are TGTGCCAGCAGCCAGGATGGGAGCTCCTACGAGCAGTACTTC.

The chain couples TRBV18 to TRBJ2-1; the match to TRBD1 covers 9 bases. Losses at the gene ends were 3 bases for V and 2 bases for J; bases not matched to a gene: 2. Germline values: CDR1 KGHSH, CDR2 LQKENI. CDR3 length: 15 amino acids. The chain's CDR3 is CASSPDRGTYNEQFF. CDR3 nucleotide sequence: TGTGCCAGCTCACCGGACAGGGGAACCTACAATGAGCAGTTCTTC.

This sequence joins TRBV14 and TRBJ2-7, with D perhaps TRBD1 (6 bases). Per germline, CDR1 SGHDN and CDR2 FVKESK. The CDR3 has 15 residues. V was cut by 1 base and J by 4 bases, with 14 bases left in between. The CDR3 loop is CASSQGQGRRYEQYF. In nucleotides, the CDR3 is TGTGCCAGCAGCCAAGGGCAGGGGAGAAGGTACGAGCAGTACTTC.

The chain employs TRBV7-9 and TRBJ2-1, with 9 bases aligning to TRBD1. The junction had 7 bases not matched to a gene; V was cut back by 1 base and J by 9 bases. The V gene's germline CDR1 is SEHNR and CDR2 FQNEAQ (reference sequence). This CDR3 is 15 amino acids long. In DNA form, the CDR3 reads TGTGCCAGCAGCTTAGATAGGACAGGGGCCAGTGAGCAGTTCTTC. This encodes CASSLDRTGASEQFF.

The chain combines TRBV29-1 with TRBJ2-3; D is ambiguous. From germline, CDR1 is SQVTM and CDR2 ANQGSEA. V lost 6 bases, J lost 0 bases, and 19 bases lay in between. The CDR3 covers 16 residues. The CDR3 region has the DNA TGCAGCGTGACACCCTTTTTCTCCTTTAGCACAGATACGCAGTATTTT. Its translation is CSVTPFFSFSTDTQYF.

With respect to this clone: Given a much more abundant clone one base away, this may be a read error. The sample contains more than one DNA sequence encoding this CDR3. V and J are TRBV9 and TRBJ2-1, with 8 bases matching TRBD2. V shed 0 bases, J shed 14 bases, and the junction held 13 bases outside the gene matches. CDR3 size: 15 residues. Germline V gene lookup returns CDR1 SGDLS and CDR2 YYNGEE. The CDR3 loop reads CASSVDGRAGTREFF. The DNA of the CDR3 is TGTGCCAGCAGCGTAGACGGGCGGGCCGGGACTAGAGAGTTCTTC.

The V gene is TRBV28, the J gene TRBJ1-1, with a possible D match to TRBD1 (5 bases). The CDR3 is 15 residues long. V was clipped by 3 bases and J by 3 bases, with 14 bases between them. The germline V gene has CDR1 MDHEN and CDR2 SYDVKM. In nucleotides, the CDR3 is TGTGCCAGCAGTTTTCTCCAGGGATGGGACACTGAAGCTTTCTTT. It codes for CASSFLQGWDTEAFF.

A few counts support this clone. The chain joins TRBV28 to TRBJ2-5; 8 bases match TRBD2. Trimming cost V 7 bases and J 3 bases; bases outside gene matches: 22. There are 19 residues in the CDR3. Germline V gene data show CDR1 as MDHEN and CDR2 as SYDVKM. CDR3 sequence: CASTFGRGVVAEGKETQYF. In DNA form, the CDR3 reads TGTGCCAGCACTTTTGGGCGGGGGGTGGTGGCGGAGGGGAAAGAGACCCAGTACTTC.

The chain carries TRBV18 and TRBJ1-1, with 8 nucleotides matching TRBD1. The CDR3 is 13 residues long. CDR1 is KGHSH and CDR2 is LQKENI in the germline V gene. The trim removed 4 bases at V and 8 bases at J, leaving 6 bases unmatched. The CDR3 region is CASSLGTGVEAFF. The CDR3 coding sequence is TGTGCCAGCTCACTTGGGACAGGAGTCGAAGCTTTCTTT. Filled out from reference TRBV18 and TRBJ1-1, the complete variable domain reads NAGVMQNPRHLVRRRGQEARLRCSPMKGHSHVYWYRQLPEEGLKFMVYLQKENIIDESGMPKERFSAEFPKEGPSILRIQQVVRGDSAAYFCASSLGTGVEAFFGQGTRLTVV.

In this sample, this clone turned up a few times. CDR3 coding DNA: TGTGCCAGCTCGGGCGACCAAGAGACCCAGTACTTC. This translates into CASSGDQETQYF. This rearrangement joins TRBV18 to TRBJ2-5; no clear D. The V end lost 6 bases, the J end lost 0 bases, and 5 bases lay between the germline ends. The CDR3 covers 12 residues. Germline V gene lookup returns CDR1 KGHSH and CDR2 LQKENI.

The genes are TRBV14 and TRBJ1-2, with 7 nucleotides matching TRBD1. This CDR3 contains 15 residues. The V segment lost 4 bases and the J segment 6 bases; nucleotides outside the gene matches: 11. Germline CDR1 reads SGHDN; CDR2 reads FVKESK. The CDR3 DNA sequence: TGTGCCAGCAGCCGAGACAGGGTTACCGGTCATGGCTACACCTTC. This gives the protein CASSRDRVTGHGYTF.

The V gene is TRBV21-1, the J gene TRBJ1-2; no check of the table's D call, TRBD1, against the DNA was made. TRBV21-1 represents a pseudogene. The CDR3 covers 12 residues. The CDR3 DNA follows: TGTGCCAGCCGAGGGGGCGAGTGTGGCTACACCTTC. Protein product: CASRGGECGYTF.

This sequence joins TRBV20-1 and TRBJ2-3; D gene uncertain. V lost 6 bases and J lost 1, with 2 bases in between. Germline V gene data show CDR1 as DFQATT and CDR2 as SNEGSKA (reference sequence). The CDR3 covers 10 residues. The CDR3 DNA sequence: TGCAGTGCCGGCACAGATACGCAGTATTTT. This encodes CSAGTDTQYF.

This chain links TRBV28 with TRBJ2-1; no clear D gene. This CDR3 has 10 residues. CDR1 MDHEN and CDR2 SYDVKM come from the germline V gene. V was clipped by 6 bases and J by 10 bases, with 7 bases between them. The CDR3 nucleotides read TGTGCCAGCAGCCGGAGAGAGCAGTTCTTC. It yields the protein CASSRREQFF.

This chain uses TRBV19 with TRBJ1-2; D is unresolved. There are 16 residues in the CDR3. CDR1 and CDR2 from the germline V gene are LNHDA and SQIVND (reference sequence). Trimming took 1 base from V and 2 from J, leaving 14 bases between them. The CDR3 DNA sequence: TGTGCCAGTAGTATAGTCGCAGGTCTTATAAACTATGGCTACACCTTC. This gives the protein CASSIVAGLINYGYTF.

The chain combines TRBV11-2 with TRBJ1-2; D gene uncertain. Trimming took off 3 bases at V and 4 bases at J, with 6 bases between the two ends. CDR3 length: 12 amino acids. From germline, CDR1 is SGHAT and CDR2 FQNNGV. In nucleotides, the CDR3 is TGTGCCAGCAGCTTGGCTTCCTATGGCTACACCTTC. Amino acid sequence: CASSLASYGYTF.

The V gene is TRBV20-1, the J gene TRBJ2-3, with 14 bases lining up with TRBD2. The germline CDR1 and CDR2 sequences are DFQATT and SNEGSKA (reference sequence). The CDR3 spans 16 residues. Trimming at V came to 3 bases and at J to 8 bases, leaving 10 bases not matched to a gene. The CDR3 protein is CSASETGTSGSATQYF. The CDR3 DNA reads TGCAGTGCTAGTGAAACCGGGACTAGCGGGAGTGCTACGCAGTATTTT.

For the CDR3, the DNA is TGTGCCAGCAGCTTGGCCGACAGGGGGCTTGGCTACACCTTC. Translation: CASSLADRGLGYTF. V usage is TRBV5-4 and J usage is TRBJ1-2; 10 bases agree with TRBD1. CDR3 size: 14 residues. Germline assignment: CDR1 SGHNT and CDR2 YYREEE (reference sequence). Trimming removed 0 bases from V and 7 bases from J; junction bases left unmatched: 3. The full variable domain, in which reference TRBV5-4 and TRBJ1-2 provide the parts outside the CDR3, is ETGVTQSPTHLIKTRGQQVTLRCSSQSGHNTVSWYQQALGQGPQFIFQYYREEENGRGNFPPRFSGLQFPNYSSELNVNALELDDSALYLCASSLADRGLGYTFGSGTRLTVV.

V and J are TRBV15 and TRBJ2-5; 7 bases match TRBD1. Looked up from germline, CDR1 is LNHNV and CDR2 is YYDKDF (reference sequence). V dropped 0 bases and J dropped 4; count of bases not matched to a gene: 5. The CDR3 is 15 residues long. In DNA, the CDR3 is TGTGCCACCAGCAGAGATCGGGACAGTGGAGAGACCCAGTACTTC. Encoded protein: CATSRDRDSGETQYF.

V and J are TRBV11-2 and TRBJ2-7, with a possible D match to TRBD1 (5 bases). CDR1 is SGHAT and CDR2 is FQNNGV in the germline V gene. This CDR3 is 15 amino acids long. V was clipped by 0 bases and J by 5 bases, with 14 bases between them. Here the CDR3 DNA reads TGTGCCAGCAGCTTAGACTTGGGGCATTTCGACGAGCAGTACTTC. It yields the protein CASSLDLGHFDEQYF.

V and J are TRBV2 and TRBJ2-4, with unresolved D. Trimming stripped 7 bases from V and 0 bases from J, with 13 bases between. The CDR3 consists of 15 residues. Germline CDR1 SNHLY, CDR2 FYNNEI. CDR3 residues: CASIEGGLAKNIQYF. The CDR3 nucleotides read TGTGCCAGCATCGAAGGCGGTTTAGCCAAAAACATTCAGTACTTC.

The gene calls are TRBV28 and TRBJ1-2; D is unresolved. With 4 bases removed from V and 0 bases from J, the gap between germline ends came to 6 bases. In germline, CDR1 is MDHEN, CDR2 SYDVKM. This CDR3 has 13 residues. The CDR3 spells CASSSSPNYGYTF. CDR3 DNA: TGTGCCAGCAGTTCTAGCCCTAACTATGGCTACACCTTC.

The chain uses TRBV29-1 and TRBJ2-1; D may be TRBD2 (5 bases). Germline values: CDR1 SQVTM, CDR2 ANQGSEA. CDR3 length equals 14 residues. Trimming left V 4 bases short and J 7 bases short, with 17 bases between. The CDR3 here is CSVGGSVYGNEQFF. The CDR3 DNA reads as TGCAGCGTTGGGGGTAGCGTATATGGGAATGAGCAGTTCTTC.